These 14 T cell receptor beta chains were sequenced from one sample in a study of cytomegalovirus exposure and HLA in healthy donors. The PCR was carried out with 60 Vbeta primers and 13 Jbeta primers. Data came from immunoSEQ multiplex PCR; TCRdb stores just in-frame clones and leaves some out. This table has fewer than 200,000 clones, 70% to 80% appearing once. The source material was PBMCs. These receptors were taken from a female donor in good health and CMV-seronegative.

The V and J genes are TRBV4-1 and TRBJ2-7; 9 positions agree with TRBD2. In germline, CDR1 is MGHRA, CDR2 YSYEKL. The CDR3 is 15 amino acids. The V gene end was trimmed by 4 bases and the J gene end by 4 bases; junction bases not matched to a gene: 8. CDR3 sequence: CASSRPASGAYEQYF. The CDR3, as DNA: TGCGCCAGCAGCCGACCCGCTAGCGGGGCTTACGAGCAGTACTTC.

The chain couples TRBV29-1 to TRBJ2-6; D is unresolved. The CDR3 covers 15 residues. V was cut by 5 bases and J by 1 base, with 12 bases left in between. From germline, CDR1 is SQVTM and CDR2 ANQGSEA. CDR3 DNA: TGCAGCGTTTATCACAGACCATCTGGGGCCAACGTCCTGACTTTC. Protein sequence: CSVYHRPSGANVLTF.

This chain connects TRBV7-2 to TRBJ2-1, with 12 bases identical to TRBD2. CDR3 length: 18 amino acids. Germline V lookup: CDR1 SGHTA, CDR2 FQGNSA. With V trimmed by 7 bases and J by 10 bases, 20 bases remained unmatched. CDR3 sequence: CASTGMGMPSGGGFEQFF. The CDR3 DNA reads TGTGCCAGCACCGGAATGGGGATGCCTAGCGGGGGGGGCTTCGAGCAGTTCTTC.

The chain recombines TRBV10-3 with TRBJ2-7; the D gene is possibly TRBD1 (5 bases). V lost 7 bases, J lost 3 bases, and 10 bases lay in between. The V gene's germline CDR1 is ENHRY and CDR2 SYGVKD. The CDR3 is made up of 12 amino acids. CDR3 bases: TGTGCCATCAAGGGCAGGGACTACGAGCAGTACTTC. This encodes CAIKGRDYEQYF.

V gene TRBV7-2 combines with J gene TRBJ2-7; TRBD2 aligns across 10 bases. The J segment lost 0 bases and the V segment lost 7 bases, leaving 9 bases of the junction unmatched. This CDR3 has 16 amino acids. Germline-derived CDR1 and CDR2 are SGHTA and FQGNSA. The CDR3 reads CASTNQLAGRSYEQYF. The CDR3 DNA is TGTGCCAGCACCAATCAACTAGCGGGGCGCTCCTACGAGCAGTACTTC. The full variable domain, in which reference TRBV7-2 and TRBJ2-7 provide the parts outside the CDR3, is GAGVSQSPSNKVTEKGKDVELRCDPISGHTALYWYRQSLGQGLEFLIYFQGNSAPDKSGLPSDRFSAERTGGSVSTLTIQRTQQEDSAVYLCASTNQLAGRSYEQYFGPGTRLTVT.

The rearrangement joins TRBV10-3 to TRBJ1-2; a possible D gene is TRBD1 (5 bases). Germline CDR1 reads ENHRY; CDR2 reads SYGVKD. V was cut by 0 bases and J by 6 bases, with 11 bases left in between. The CDR3 runs to 14 residues. CDR3 residues: CAISESEGLHGYTF. The DNA for the CDR3 is TGTGCCATCAGTGAGTCGGAGGGACTCCATGGCTACACCTTC.

This clone was seen a handful of times. The chain uses TRBV5-4 and TRBJ1-2, with TRBD1 identical over 8 bases. Looked up from germline, CDR1 is SGHNT and CDR2 is YYREEE (reference sequence). The J segment lost 4 bases and the V segment lost 4 bases, leaving 6 bases of the junction unmatched. The CDR3 length is 14 residues. CDR3 DNA sequence: TGTGCCAGCAGCCCCGGGACAGGCGTCTATGGCTACACCTTC. This translates into CASSPGTGVYGYTF.

CDR3: CASSLGAREINTIYF. The CDR3, as DNA: TGTGCCAGCAGCTTGGGGGCGAGGGAAATTAACACCATATATTTT. The chain is built from TRBV5-4 and TRBJ1-3; the D is unclear. The V end lost 0 bases, the J end lost 7 bases, and 14 bases lay between the germline ends. Germline CDR1 is SGHNT and CDR2 is YYREEE (reference sequence). CDR3 length: 15 amino acids.

The chain is built from TRBV7-8 and TRBJ1-6; no reliable D call. V was clipped by 2 bases and J by 11 bases, with 22 bases between them. This CDR3 is built from 17 residues. Germline V CDR1 and CDR2: SGHVS, FQNEAQ. The CDR3 region is CASSLSRIGPGFAPLHF. CDR3 bases: TGTGCCAGCAGCTTATCGAGGATTGGACCGGGATTTGCACCCCTCCACTTT.

J is TRBJ2-7 and V is TRBV11-2; D gene ambiguous. This CDR3 is built from 13 residues. The V end was cut by 5 bases, the J end by 4 bases, with 12 bases between. Per germline, CDR1 SGHAT and CDR2 FQNNGV. This CDR3 reads CASSGLIQYEQYF. CDR3 DNA: TGTGCCAGCAGCGGGCTCATCCAGTACGAGCAGTACTTC.

The chain joins TRBV6-5 to TRBJ2-5; TRBD2 aligns across 8 bases. Trimming cost V 7 bases and J 5 bases; bases outside gene matches: 9. The CDR3 loop spans 14 amino acids. Germline-derived CDR1 and CDR2 are MNHEY and SVGAGI. CDR3 in DNA: TGTGCCAGCACCGCGACTAGCGAGGGGGAGACCCAGTACTTC. Protein: CASTATSEGETQYF.

The chain recombines TRBV7-9 with TRBJ1-4, with 7 bases fitting TRBD1. The V gene's germline CDR1 is SEHNR and CDR2 FQNEAQ (reference sequence). The CDR3 is 17 amino acids. V trimming: 3 bases; J trimming: 2 bases; junction bases outside the gene matches: 9. CDR3 nucleotides: TGTGCCAGCAGCTTGCGACAGGGTAAATCGACTAATGAAAAACTGTTTTTT. Residues: CASSLRQGKSTNEKLFF.

The rearrangement links TRBV28 to TRBJ2-1; perhaps TRBD2 as D (6 bases). CDR3 length equals 14 residues. V was shortened by 10 bases and J by 1 base, with 14 bases between the two germline ends. The V gene's germline CDR1 is MDHEN and CDR2 SYDVKM. This chain's CDR3 is CATVPGGSYNEQFF. For the CDR3, the DNA is TGTGCCACTGTCCCCGGGGGTTCCTACAATGAGCAGTTCTTC.

This chain connects TRBV28 to TRBJ2-7; D gene uncertain. CDR1 is MDHEN and CDR2 is SYDVKM in the germline V gene. V gave up 4 bases and J gave up 7 bases, with 5 bases separating them. This CDR3 is built from 10 residues. CDR3 region: CASSSREQYF. The CDR3 nucleotides are TGTGCCAGCAGTTCCAGGGAGCAGTACTTC.